These 7 T cell receptor beta chains were all obtained from the same sample, sequenced in a study of CD8 T cells in Susac syndrome. After extraction with the RNeasy kit, roughly 0.5 to 1 ug of the RNA was reverse transcribed using random hexamers. MiXCR, applied by TCRdb to the immunoSEQ multiplex PCR reads, yields one record per CDR3 protein. The sample yields about 400,000 distinct CDR3 sequences, approximately 89% seen once. The sample was CD8+ T cells from PBMCs. Source of these receptors: a human donor with multiple sclerosis.

The V and J genes are TRBV30 and TRBJ2-7; 8 nucleotides line up with TRBD2. This CDR3 is built from 17 residues. Trimming cost V 3 bases and J 3 bases; bases outside gene matches: 16. Germline-derived CDR1 and CDR2 are GTSNPN and SVGIG (reference sequence). The CDR3 DNA reads as TGTGCCTGGAGATCGGGCGGACTAGCCGAGAAGTTCTACGAGCAGTACTTC. Translated, it gives CAWRSGGLAEKFYEQYF.

This clonotype appeared once. V usage is TRBV6-5 and J usage is TRBJ1-1, with D unclear. The V gene's germline CDR1 is MNHEY and CDR2 SVGAGI. V gave up 6 bases and J gave up 7 bases, with 12 bases separating them. The length of the CDR3 is 12 residues. The CDR3 is CASSISDGEAFF. CDR3 DNA: TGTGCCAGCAGCATATCGGACGGTGAAGCTTTCTTT.

The chain joins TRBV12-3 or TRBV12-4 to TRBJ2-1; perhaps TRBD2 as D (5 bases). CDR3 length: 14 amino acids. V lost 6 bases and J 6 bases, leaving 15 bases between the germline ends. DNA for the CDR3: TGTGCCAGCAGCATCGAACCCGAGGGCAATGAGCAGTTCTTC. Encoded protein: CASSIEPEGNEQFF.

The gene calls are TRBV29-1 and TRBJ2-2; tentatively, D is TRBD1 (6 bases). V was cut by 3 bases and J by 7 bases, with 9 bases left in between. The germline CDR1 and CDR2 sequences are SQVTM and ANQGSEA. The CDR3 extends over 12 amino acids. The CDR3 loop reads CSVEGAVGELFF. CDR3 coding DNA: TGCAGCGTTGAGGGGGCGGTCGGGGAGCTGTTTTTT.

This clonotype appeared a single time. The chain combines TRBV2 with TRBJ2-3; no clear D. The germline V and J ends were trimmed by 8 bases and 2 bases, with 11 bases remaining between them. The germline gives CDR1 SNHLY, CDR2 FYNNEI. The CDR3 is 13 residues long. The CDR3 region is CASVGAFTDTQYF. Written as DNA, the CDR3 is TGTGCCAGCGTAGGCGCCTTCACAGATACGCAGTATTTT.

This chain's CDR3 is CASSQVTTSGGYYEQFF. CDR3 in DNA: TGTGCCAGCAGCCAAGTAACGACTAGCGGGGGGTATTATGAGCAGTTCTTC. This rearrangement joins TRBV3-1 to TRBJ2-1, with 13 nucleotides matching TRBD2. CDR3 length equals 17 residues. Germline trimming cut 1 base from V and 8 bases from J; bases unmatched to any gene: 8. Germline CDR1 reads LGHDT; CDR2 reads YNNKEL (reference sequence).

This clonotype was counted a single time. The chain employs TRBV6-5 and TRBJ1-4; the D gene is possibly TRBD1 (6 bases). Germline-derived CDR1 and CDR2 are MNHEY and SVGAGI. The CDR3 consists of 15 residues. V lost 2 bases and J 7 bases, leaving 14 bases between the germline ends. CDR3 bases: TGTGCCAGCAGTTACGTTGGGGGGGCGGGTGAAAAACTGTTTTTT. Translating gives CASSYVGGAGEKLFF.